This T cell receptor beta chain was captured in a study of vaccination effects on CD4 cells after COVID-19. Whole-study context: Two doses of either BNT162b2 or mRNA-1273 were given to each participant.

Before sequencing took place, the ViraFEST assay used viral peptide pools to expand antigen-specific CD4+ T cells. Following 10 days of culture, CD4+ T cells were isolated. None of the vaccinated had previously contracted SARS-CoV-2, and their nucleocapsid antibodies tested negative. Wells of around 2.2 million PBMC each were grown with about 9.5 IU/ml IL-2 and 9.5 to 10 ug/ml peptides. The trim removed 2 bases at V and 7 bases at J, leaving 8 bases unmatched. The CDR3 loop spans 16 amino acids. Germline assignment: CDR1 SGHVS and CDR2 FQNEAQ. Using immunoSEQ multiplex PCR, the repertoire was profiled, and TCRdb retains in-frame clones only, with some absent. The sample consists of under 65,000 clones, 75% to 90% of them appearing once. This clone was observed a few times. Its antigen remains unidentified. Broader study findings: The study, lacking early post-infection timepoints, had few convalescent patients.

This receptor was identified in a human donor who received a COVID-19 vaccine. The specimen was CD4+ T cells from PBMCs cultured with HCoV-229E spike peptides, collected before COVID-19 vaccination. The chain couples TRBV7-8 to TRBJ2-2; TRBD2 matches 9 bases. CDR3 DNA: TGTGCCAGCAGCTTAAAGGCGGGGGGGCCGGGCGGGGAGCTGTTTTTT. Translation: CASSLKAGGPGGELFF. The complete variable domain, with remaining parts taken from reference TRBV7-8 and TRBJ2-2, reads GAGVSQSPRYKVAKRGQDVALRCDPISGHVSLFWYQQALGQGPEFLTYFQNEAQLDKSGLPSDRFFAERPEGSVSTLKIQRTQQEDSAVYLCASSLKAGGPGGELFFGEGSRLTVL.